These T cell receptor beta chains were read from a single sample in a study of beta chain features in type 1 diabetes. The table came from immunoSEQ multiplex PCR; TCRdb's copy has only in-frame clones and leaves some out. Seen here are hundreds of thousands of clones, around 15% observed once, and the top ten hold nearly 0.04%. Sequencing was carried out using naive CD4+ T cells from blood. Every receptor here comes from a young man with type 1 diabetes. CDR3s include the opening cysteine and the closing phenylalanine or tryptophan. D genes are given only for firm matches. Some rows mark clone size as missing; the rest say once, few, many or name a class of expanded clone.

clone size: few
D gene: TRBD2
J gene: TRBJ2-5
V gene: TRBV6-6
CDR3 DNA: TGTGCCAGCACCCTGACTAGCGGCCACGGAGAGACCCAGTACTTC
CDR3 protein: CASTLTSGHGETQYF

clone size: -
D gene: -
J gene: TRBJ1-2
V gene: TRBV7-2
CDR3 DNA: TGTGCCAGCAGCTTAGAGGTGTGGCAGGCCTATGGCTACACCTTC
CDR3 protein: CASSLEVWQAYGYTF

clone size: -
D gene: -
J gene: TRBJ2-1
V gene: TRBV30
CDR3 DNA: TGTGCCTGGAGTGTGGGGTACAATGAGCAGTTCTTC
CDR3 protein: CAWSVGYNEQFF

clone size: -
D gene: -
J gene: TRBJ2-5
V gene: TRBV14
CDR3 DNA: TGTGCCAGCAGCCAAGGGTGGACCCAGTACTTC
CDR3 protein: CASSQGWTQYF

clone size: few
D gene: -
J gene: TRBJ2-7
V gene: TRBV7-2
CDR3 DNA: TGTGCCAGCAGCTTAGAGGCGGGCCACTACGAGCAGTACTTC
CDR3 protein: CASSLEAGHYEQYF

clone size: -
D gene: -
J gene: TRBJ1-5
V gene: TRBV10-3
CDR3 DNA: TGTGCCATCAGTGAGAGAGGGGCAGGGACGAATCAGCCCCAGCATTTT
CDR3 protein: CAISERGAGTNQPQHF

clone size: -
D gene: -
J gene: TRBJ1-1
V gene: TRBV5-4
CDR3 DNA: TGTGCCAGCAGCTTGGCCTCGTGGAGGAACACTGAAGCTTTCTTT
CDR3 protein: CASSLASWRNTEAFF

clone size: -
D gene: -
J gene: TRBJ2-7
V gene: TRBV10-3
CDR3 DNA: TGTGCCATCAGTGACCGGGACGGAAGCTCCTACGAGCAGTACTTC
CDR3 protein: CAISDRDGSSYEQYF

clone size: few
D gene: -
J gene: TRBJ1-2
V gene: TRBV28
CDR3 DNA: TGTGCCAGCAGGGCCGGGACAAGCTATGGCTACACCTTC
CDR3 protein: CASRAGTSYGYTF

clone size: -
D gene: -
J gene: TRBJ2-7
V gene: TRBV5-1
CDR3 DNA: TGCGCCAGCAGCTTGGCCGGGGGAAGGTCCTACGAGCAGTACTTC
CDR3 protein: CASSLAGGRSYEQYF

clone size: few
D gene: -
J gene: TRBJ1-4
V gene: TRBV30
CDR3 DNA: TGTGCCTGGACCCGGTCTGGGGCCACTTATGAAAAACTGTTTTTT
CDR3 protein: CAWTRSGATYEKLFF

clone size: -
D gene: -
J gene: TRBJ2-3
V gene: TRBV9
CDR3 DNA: TGTGCCAGCAGCCCCCGGACTAGCACAGATACGCAGTATTTT
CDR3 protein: CASSPRTSTDTQYF

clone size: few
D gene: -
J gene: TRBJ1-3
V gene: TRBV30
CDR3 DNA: TGTGCCTGGAGTGTAGACTCTGGAAACACCATATATTTT
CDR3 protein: CAWSVDSGNTIYF

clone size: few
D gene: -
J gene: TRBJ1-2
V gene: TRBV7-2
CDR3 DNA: TGTGCCAGCAGCCCGGTGTTGGACTGGAACTATGGCTACACCTTC
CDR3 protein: CASSPVLDWNYGYTF

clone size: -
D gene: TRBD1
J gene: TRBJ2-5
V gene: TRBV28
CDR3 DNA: TGTGCCAGCAGTGGACAGGTCCGCGAGACCCAGTACTTC
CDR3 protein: CASSGQVRETQYF

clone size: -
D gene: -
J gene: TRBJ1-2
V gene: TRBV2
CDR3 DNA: TGTGCCAGCGGCAACCGCGCCCGAAATGGCTACACCTTC
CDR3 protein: CASGNRARNGYTF

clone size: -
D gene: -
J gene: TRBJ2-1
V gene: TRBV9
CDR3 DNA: TGTGCCAGCAGCACTAGTGGAGGGTCCGGGGAGCAGTTCTTC
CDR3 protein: CASSTSGGSGEQFF

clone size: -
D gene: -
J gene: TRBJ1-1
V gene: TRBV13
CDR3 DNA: TGTGCCAGCAGCTTGAGGGGAGGCGGGGCTGAAGCTTTCTTT
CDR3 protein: CASSLRGGGAEAFF

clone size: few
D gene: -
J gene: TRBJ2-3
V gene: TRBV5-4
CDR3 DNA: TGTGCCAGCAGCCCAATAGGACTCCACAGGGAGGATACGCAGTATTTT
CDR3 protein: CASSPIGLHREDTQYF

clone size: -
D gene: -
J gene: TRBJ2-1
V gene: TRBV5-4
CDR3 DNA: TGTGCCAGCAGCTTGGTTGGGGACAATGAGCAGTTCTTC
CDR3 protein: CASSLVGDNEQFF

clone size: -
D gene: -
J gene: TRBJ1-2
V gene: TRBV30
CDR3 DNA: TGTGCCTGGAGTGTTGCGGGCCCCTATGGCTACACCTTC
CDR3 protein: CAWSVAGPYGYTF

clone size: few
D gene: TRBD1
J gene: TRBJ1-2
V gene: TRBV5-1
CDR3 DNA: TGCGCCAGCAGCCGGGGGACAGACGGCTACACCTTC
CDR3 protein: CASSRGTDGYTF

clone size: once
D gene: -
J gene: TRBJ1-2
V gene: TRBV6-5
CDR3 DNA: TGTGCCAGCAGTTCCCGGGGGGCTGATAACTATGGCTACACCTTC
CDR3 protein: CASSSRGADNYGYTF

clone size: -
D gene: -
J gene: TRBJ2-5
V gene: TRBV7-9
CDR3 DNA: TGTGCCAGCAGCTTAGACCGGTCGGTTGAGCAGTACTTC
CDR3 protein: CASSLDRSVEQYF

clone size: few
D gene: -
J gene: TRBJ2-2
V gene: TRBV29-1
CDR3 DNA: TGCAGCGCCAGACGGGGGATGAACACCGGGGAGCTGTTTTTT
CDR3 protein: CSARRGMNTGELFF

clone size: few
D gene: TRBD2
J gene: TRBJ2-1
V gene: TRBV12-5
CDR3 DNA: TGTGCTAGTGGTTCCTCCCCGAGTAGCGGGAAGGGCAATGAGCAGTTCTTC
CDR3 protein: CASGSSPSSGKGNEQFF

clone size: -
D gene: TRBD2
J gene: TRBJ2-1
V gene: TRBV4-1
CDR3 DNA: TGCGCCAGCAGGGTCGCCGGGACTACACACAATGAGCAGTTCTTC
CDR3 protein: CASRVAGTTHNEQFF

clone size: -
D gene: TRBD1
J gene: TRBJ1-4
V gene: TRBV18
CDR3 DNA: TGTGCCAGCTCACAGTACGGACAGGCCCTGGGGGAAAAACTGTTTTTT
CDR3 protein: CASSQYGQALGEKLFF

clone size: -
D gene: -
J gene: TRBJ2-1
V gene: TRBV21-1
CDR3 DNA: TGTGCCAGCAGCAACAGGACTAGCTCCTACAATGAGCAGTTCTTC
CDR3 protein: CASSNRTSSYNEQFF

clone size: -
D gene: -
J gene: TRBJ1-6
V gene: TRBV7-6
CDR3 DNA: TGTGCCAGCACCCCCCGGGGGGATTCACCCCTCCACTTT
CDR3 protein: CASTPRGDSPLHF

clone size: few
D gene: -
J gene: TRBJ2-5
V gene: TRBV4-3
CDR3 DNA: TGCGCCAGCAGCCAGGACCCCGCCACTGCGCTTAGGTCGACCCAGTACTTC
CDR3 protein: CASSQDPATALRSTQYF

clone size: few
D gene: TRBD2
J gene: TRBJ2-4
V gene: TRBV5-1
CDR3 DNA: TGCGCCAGCTCACGGGGAGGGTCCTTTTTCAAAAACATTCAGTACTTC
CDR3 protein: CASSRGGSFFKNIQYF

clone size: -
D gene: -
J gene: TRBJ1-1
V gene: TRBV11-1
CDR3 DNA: TGTGCCAGCAGCTTAAATTGGAGGGACACTGAAGCTTTCTTT
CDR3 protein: CASSLNWRDTEAFF

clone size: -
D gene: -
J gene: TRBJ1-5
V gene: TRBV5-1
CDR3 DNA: TGCGCCAGCAGCACTGGGGGGGACAGCAATCAGCCCCAGCATTTT
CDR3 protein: CASSTGGDSNQPQHF

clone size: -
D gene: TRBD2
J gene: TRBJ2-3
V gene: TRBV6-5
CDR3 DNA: TGTGCCAGCAGTTCCGAAGCGGGAGGGTCCACAGATACGCAGTATTTT
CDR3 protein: CASSSEAGGSTDTQYF

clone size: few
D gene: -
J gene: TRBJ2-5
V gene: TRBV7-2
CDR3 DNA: TGTGCCAGCAGCTTAGCGCTGCTAGAGACCCAGTACTTC
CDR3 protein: CASSLALLETQYF